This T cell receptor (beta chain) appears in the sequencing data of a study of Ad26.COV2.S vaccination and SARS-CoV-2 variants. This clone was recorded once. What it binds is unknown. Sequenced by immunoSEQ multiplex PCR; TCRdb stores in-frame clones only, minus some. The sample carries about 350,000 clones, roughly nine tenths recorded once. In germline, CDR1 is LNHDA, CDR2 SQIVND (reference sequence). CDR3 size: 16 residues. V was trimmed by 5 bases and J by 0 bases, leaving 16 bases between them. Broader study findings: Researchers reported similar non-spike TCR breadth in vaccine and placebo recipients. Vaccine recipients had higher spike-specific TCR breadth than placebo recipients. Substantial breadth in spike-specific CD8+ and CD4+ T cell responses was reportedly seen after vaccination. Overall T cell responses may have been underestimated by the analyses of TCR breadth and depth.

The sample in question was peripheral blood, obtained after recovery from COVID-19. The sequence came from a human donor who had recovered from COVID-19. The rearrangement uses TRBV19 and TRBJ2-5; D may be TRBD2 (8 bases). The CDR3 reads CASSGRGDSHQETQYF. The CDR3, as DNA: TGTGCCAGTAGTGGGCGGGGGGACAGCCACCAAGAGACCCAGTACTTC.